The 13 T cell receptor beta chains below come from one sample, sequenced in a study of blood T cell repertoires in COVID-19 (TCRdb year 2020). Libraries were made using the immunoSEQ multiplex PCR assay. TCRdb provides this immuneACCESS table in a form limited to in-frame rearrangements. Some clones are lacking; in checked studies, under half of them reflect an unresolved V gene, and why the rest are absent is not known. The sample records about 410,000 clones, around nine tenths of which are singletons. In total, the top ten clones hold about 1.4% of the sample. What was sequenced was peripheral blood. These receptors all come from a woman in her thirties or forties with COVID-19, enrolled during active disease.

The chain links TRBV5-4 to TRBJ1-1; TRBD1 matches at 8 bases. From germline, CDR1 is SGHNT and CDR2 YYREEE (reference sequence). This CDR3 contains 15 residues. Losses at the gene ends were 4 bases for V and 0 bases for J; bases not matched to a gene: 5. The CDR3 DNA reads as TGTGCCAGCAGCAGGGACAGGCCAATGAACACTGAAGCTTTCTTT. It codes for CASSRDRPMNTEAFF.

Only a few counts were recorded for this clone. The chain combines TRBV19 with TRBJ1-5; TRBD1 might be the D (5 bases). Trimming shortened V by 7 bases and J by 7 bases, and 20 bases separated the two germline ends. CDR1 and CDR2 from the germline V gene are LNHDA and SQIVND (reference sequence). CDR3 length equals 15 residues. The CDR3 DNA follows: TGTGCCAGTAATAATGGATTCATCCAGGGCCAGCCCCAGCATTTT. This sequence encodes CASNNGFIQGQPQHF.

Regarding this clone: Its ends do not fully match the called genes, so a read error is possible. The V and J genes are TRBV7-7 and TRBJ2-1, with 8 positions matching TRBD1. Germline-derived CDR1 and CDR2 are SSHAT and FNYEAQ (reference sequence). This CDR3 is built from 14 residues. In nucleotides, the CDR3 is TGTGCTAGCAGCCCCCGGACAGGGTACAATGAGCAGTTCTTC. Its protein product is CASSPRTGYNEQFF.

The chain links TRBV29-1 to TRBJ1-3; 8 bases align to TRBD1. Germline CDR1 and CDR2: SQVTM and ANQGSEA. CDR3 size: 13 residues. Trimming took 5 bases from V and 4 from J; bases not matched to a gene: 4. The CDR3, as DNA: TGCAGCGTTATCAGGGGGCGCGGAAACACCATATATTTT. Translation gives CSVIRGRGNTIYF.

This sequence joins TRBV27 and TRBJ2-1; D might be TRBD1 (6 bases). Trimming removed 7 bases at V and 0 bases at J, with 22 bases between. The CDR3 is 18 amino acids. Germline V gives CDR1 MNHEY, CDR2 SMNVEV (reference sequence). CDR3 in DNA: TGTGCCAGCAAGATGACAGGCATCTACGATAGCTCCTACAATGAGCAGTTCTTC. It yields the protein CASKMTGIYDSSYNEQFF.

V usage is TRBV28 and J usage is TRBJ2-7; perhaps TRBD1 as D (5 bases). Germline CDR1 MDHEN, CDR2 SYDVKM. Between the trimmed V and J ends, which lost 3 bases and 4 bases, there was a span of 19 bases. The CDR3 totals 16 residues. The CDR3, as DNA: TGTGCCAGCAGTTTCCGCCAGGGTGGATATCTATACGAGCAGTACTTC. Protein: CASSFRQGGYLYEQYF.

CDR3 in amino acids: CASRGGGPPDTQYF. The CDR3 nucleotides are TGTGCCAGCAGAGGGGGGGGGCCCCCAGATACGCAGTATTTT. The chain couples TRBV21-1 to TRBJ2-3; the D segment call TRBD2 is taken from the table without a DNA check. TRBV21-1 is listed as a pseudogene. This CDR3 contains 14 residues.

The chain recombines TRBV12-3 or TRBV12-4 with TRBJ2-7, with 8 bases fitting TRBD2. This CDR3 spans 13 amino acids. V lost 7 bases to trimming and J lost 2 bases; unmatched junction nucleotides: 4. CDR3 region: CASTPGGTYEQYF. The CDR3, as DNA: TGTGCCAGCACCCCGGGGGGGACCTACGAGCAGTACTTC.

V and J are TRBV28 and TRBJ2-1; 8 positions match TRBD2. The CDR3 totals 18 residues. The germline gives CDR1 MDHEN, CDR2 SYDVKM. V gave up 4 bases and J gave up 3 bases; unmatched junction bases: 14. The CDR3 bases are TGTGCCAGCAGTTCAAGCGGGAGCGCTCGACGCGGCTACAATGAGCAGTTCTTC. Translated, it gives CASSSSGSARRGYNEQFF.

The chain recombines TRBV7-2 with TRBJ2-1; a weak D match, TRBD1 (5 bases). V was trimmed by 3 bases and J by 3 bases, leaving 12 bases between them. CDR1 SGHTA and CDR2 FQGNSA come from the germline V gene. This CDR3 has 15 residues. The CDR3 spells CASSLTVFFYNEQFF. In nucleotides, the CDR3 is TGTGCCAGCAGCTTGACAGTTTTCTTCTACAATGAGCAGTTCTTC.

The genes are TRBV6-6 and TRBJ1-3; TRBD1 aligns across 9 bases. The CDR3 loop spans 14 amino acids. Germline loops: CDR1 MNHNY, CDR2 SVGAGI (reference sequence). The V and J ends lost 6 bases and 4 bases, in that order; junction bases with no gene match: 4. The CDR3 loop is CASSRTGEGNTIYF. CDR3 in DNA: TGTGCCAGCAGCCGGACAGGGGAGGGAAACACCATATATTTT.

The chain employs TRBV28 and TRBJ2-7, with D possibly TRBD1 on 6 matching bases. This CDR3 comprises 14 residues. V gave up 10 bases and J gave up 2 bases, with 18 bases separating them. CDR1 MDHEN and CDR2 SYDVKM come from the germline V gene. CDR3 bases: TGTGCCATCTTGAACAGGGAATCCCCCTACGAGCAGTACTTC. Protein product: CAILNRESPYEQYF.

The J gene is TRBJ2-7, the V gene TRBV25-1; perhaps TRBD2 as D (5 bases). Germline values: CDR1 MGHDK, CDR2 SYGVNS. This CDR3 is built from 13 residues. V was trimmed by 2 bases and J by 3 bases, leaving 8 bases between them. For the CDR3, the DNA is TGTGCCAGCAGTGAAGGGAGACGCTACGAGCAGTACTTC. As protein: CASSEGRRYEQYF.